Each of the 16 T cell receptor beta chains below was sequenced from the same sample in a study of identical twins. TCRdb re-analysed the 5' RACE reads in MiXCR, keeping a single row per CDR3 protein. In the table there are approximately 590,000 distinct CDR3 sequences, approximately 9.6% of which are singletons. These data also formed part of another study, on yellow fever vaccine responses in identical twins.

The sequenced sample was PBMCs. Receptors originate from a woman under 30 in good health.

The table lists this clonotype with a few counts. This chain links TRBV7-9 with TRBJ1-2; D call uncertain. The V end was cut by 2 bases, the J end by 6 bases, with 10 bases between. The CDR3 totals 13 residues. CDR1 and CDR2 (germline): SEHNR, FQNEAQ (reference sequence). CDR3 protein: CASSLTSDNGYTF. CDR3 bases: TGTGCCAGCAGCTTAACCTCCGATAATGGCTACACCTTC.

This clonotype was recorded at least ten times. The CDR3 nucleotides read TGTGCCAGCAGCCGGACAGGCGACTATAATTCACCCCTCCACTTT. Translating it yields CASSRTGDYNSPLHF. The chain combines TRBV2 with TRBJ1-6; TRBD1 agrees at 7 bases. The ends lost 6 bases at V and 3 bases at J; junction bases unmatched: 5. Germline V gives CDR1 SNHLY, CDR2 FYNNEI. This CDR3 has 15 residues.

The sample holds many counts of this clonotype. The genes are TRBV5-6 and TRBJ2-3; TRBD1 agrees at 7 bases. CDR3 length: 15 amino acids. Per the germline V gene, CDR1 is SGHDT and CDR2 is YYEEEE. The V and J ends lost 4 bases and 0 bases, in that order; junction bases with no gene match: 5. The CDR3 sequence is CASSRRGQSTDTQYF. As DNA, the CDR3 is TGTGCCAGCAGCCGTCGGGGACAGAGCACAGATACGCAGTATTTT.

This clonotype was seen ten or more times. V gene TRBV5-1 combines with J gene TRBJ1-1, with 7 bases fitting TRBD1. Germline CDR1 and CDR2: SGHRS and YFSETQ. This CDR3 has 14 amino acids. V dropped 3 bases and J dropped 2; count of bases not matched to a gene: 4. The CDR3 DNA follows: TGCGCCAGCAGCTCGGGACAGCTAAACACTGAAGCTTTCTTT. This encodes CASSSGQLNTEAFF.

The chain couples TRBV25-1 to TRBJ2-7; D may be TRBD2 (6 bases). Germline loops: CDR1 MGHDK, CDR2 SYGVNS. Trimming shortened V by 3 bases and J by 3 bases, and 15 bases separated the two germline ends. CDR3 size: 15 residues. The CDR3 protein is CASSDEGGDFYEQYF. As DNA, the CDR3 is TGTGCCAGCAGTGATGAAGGTGGGGACTTCTACGAGCAGTACTTC.

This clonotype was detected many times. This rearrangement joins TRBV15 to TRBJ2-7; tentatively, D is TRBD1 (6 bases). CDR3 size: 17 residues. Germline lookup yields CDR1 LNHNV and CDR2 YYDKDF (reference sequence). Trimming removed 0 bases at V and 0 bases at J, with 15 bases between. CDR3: CATSRDPERGFSYEQYF. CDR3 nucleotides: TGTGCCACCAGCAGAGACCCAGAGAGGGGGTTCTCCTACGAGCAGTACTTC.

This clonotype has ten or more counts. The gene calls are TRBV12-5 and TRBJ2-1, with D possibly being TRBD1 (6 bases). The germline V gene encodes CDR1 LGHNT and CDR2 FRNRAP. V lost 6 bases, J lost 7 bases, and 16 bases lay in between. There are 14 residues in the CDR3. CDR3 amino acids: CASGTGLSGNEQFF. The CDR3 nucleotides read TGTGCTAGTGGCACAGGGCTGTCAGGGAATGAGCAGTTCTTC.

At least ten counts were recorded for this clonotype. The CDR3 protein is CSAIGGYEQYF. As DNA, the CDR3 is TGCAGCGCAATAGGGGGGTACGAGCAGTACTTC. The chain links TRBV29-1 to TRBJ2-7; either TRBD1 or TRBD2 may fit D (6 bases each). CDR1 SQVTM and CDR2 ANQGSEA come from the germline V gene. The CDR3 length is 11 residues. V was shortened by 7 bases and J by 4 bases, with 11 bases between the two germline ends.

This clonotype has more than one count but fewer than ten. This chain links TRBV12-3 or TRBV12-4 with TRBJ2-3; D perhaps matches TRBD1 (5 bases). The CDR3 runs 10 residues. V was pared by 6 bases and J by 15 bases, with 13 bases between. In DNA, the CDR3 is TGTGCCAGCAGCCAGGGCCTATCTTATTTT. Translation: CASSQGLSYF.

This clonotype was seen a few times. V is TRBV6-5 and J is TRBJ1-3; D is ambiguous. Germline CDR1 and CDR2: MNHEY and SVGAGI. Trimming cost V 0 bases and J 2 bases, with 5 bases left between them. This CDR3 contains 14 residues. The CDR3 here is CASSYSGPGNTIYF. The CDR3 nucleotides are TGTGCCAGCAGTTACTCTGGGCCTGGAAACACCATATATTTT.

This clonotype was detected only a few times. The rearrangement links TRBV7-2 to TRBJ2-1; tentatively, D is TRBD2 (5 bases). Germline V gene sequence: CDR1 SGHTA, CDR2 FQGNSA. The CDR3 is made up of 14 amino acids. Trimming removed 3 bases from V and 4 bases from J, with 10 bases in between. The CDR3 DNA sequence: TGTGCCAGCAGCTTTTTTACTAGATACAATGAGCAGTTCTTC. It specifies CASSFFTRYNEQFF.

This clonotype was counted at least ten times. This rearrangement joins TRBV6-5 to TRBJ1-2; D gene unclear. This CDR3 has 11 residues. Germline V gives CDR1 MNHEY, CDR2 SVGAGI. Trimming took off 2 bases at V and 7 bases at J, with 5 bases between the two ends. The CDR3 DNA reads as TGTGCCAGCAGTTACGTGGGTGGCTACACCTTC. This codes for CASSYVGGYTF.

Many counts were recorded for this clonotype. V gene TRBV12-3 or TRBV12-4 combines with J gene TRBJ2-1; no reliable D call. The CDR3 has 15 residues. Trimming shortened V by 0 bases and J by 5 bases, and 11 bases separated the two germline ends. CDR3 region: CASSLATRSDNEQFF. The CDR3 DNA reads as TGTGCCAGCAGTTTAGCGACACGGAGTGACAATGAGCAGTTCTTC.

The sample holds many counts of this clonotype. The CDR3 here is CASSEVRGSATQYF. CDR3 bases: TGTGCCAGCAGTGAAGTGCGGGGGTCCGCTACGCAGTATTTT. The chain recombines TRBV2 with TRBJ2-3; the match to TRBD2 covers 7 bases. Trimming took 1 base from V and 8 from J; bases not matched to a gene: 6. CDR1 and CDR2 from the germline V gene are SNHLY and FYNNEI. The CDR3 has 14 residues.

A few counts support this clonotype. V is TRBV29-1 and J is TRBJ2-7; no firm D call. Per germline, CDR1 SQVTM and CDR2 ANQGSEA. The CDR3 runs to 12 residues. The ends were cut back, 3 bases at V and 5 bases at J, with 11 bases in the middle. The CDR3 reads CSVDKSGHEQYF. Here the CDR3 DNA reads TGCAGCGTTGATAAATCGGGCCACGAGCAGTACTTC.

The CDR3 nucleotides read TGCAGTGCTAGTGGGGCGATCCGGTCAGATACGCAGTATTTT. Its translation: CSASGAIRSDTQYF. This sequence joins TRBV20-1 and TRBJ2-3; weak D call: TRBD1 (5 bases). CDR1 and CDR2 from the germline V gene are DFQATT and SNEGSKA (reference sequence). CDR3 length: 14 residues. The ends were cut back, 3 bases at V and 4 bases at J, with 14 bases in the middle.